This T cell receptor beta chain was sequenced in a study of blood T cell repertoires in COVID-19. At the level of the study: Researchers got acute and convalescent COVID-19 samples from the United States, Italy and Spain. Sources were T cells, B-cell-depleted T cells, or PBMCs; the material itself was cDNA or gDNA.

Per the original data handling: Amplified reference gene primers provided the basis for estimating nucleated cell counts. The assay was immunoSEQ multiplex PCR, and TCRdb's table has in-frame clones only and misses some. The V and J calls and clone size were taken over from that table, and D and trimming were inferred from the DNA. The sample has around 150,000 clones; more than 80% are singletons. Germline CDR1 reads LNHDA; CDR2 reads SQIVND (reference sequence). The V gene lost 6 bases and the J gene lost 1 base, with 6 bases spanning the gap. The CDR3 length is 13 residues. The Seattle site enrolled patients during active infection and followed them longitudinally.

Sequenced material: peripheral blood. The sequence came from a woman aged 55-70 years with COVID-19, enrolled during active disease. The V call is TRBV19, the J call TRBJ2-2; D gene unclear. Here the CDR3 reads CASSELNTGELFF. In DNA, the CDR3 is TGTGCCAGTAGCGAACTGAACACCGGGGAGCTGTTTTTT.